The clone carrying this TCR beta chain was counted many times. Its antigen is still unknown. TCRdb reprocessed the reads with MiXCR, giving one entry per CDR3 protein. Of some 680,000 distinct CDR3 sequences in the sample, less than 40% were seen once. The entry originates in a study of T cell repertoires in cytomegalovirus infection. Background on the study: In public TCR beta signatures, there were indications of both CMV infection and matching HLA type. General study results and limits: The response measured ex vivo was dominated by TCR beta clonotypes (HLA-C-restricted and CMV-specific).

J lost 5 bases, V lost 5 bases, and 8 bases had no gene match. CDR1 is SGHVS, CDR2 FQNEAQ, per germline. The CDR3 consists of 14 residues. Sequencing was carried out using PBMCs. This chain connects TRBV7-8 to TRBJ2-7; TRBD1 matches at 8 bases. This TCR was recovered from a human donor in good health (CMV status not recorded). Some clones in this sample may be carry-over from other donors' samples. DNA of the CDR3: TGTGCCAGCAGCACCCGGACAGGGAACGACGAGCAGTACTTC. Amino acid sequence: CASSTRTGNDEQYF. Based on the CDR3 plus reference TRBV7-8 and TRBJ2-7, the full variable domain is GAGVSQSPRYKVAKRGQDVALRCDPISGHVSLFWYQQALGQGPEFLTYFQNEAQLDKSGLPSDRFFAERPEGSVSTLKIQRTQQEDSAVYLCASSTRTGNDEQYFGPGTRLTVT.